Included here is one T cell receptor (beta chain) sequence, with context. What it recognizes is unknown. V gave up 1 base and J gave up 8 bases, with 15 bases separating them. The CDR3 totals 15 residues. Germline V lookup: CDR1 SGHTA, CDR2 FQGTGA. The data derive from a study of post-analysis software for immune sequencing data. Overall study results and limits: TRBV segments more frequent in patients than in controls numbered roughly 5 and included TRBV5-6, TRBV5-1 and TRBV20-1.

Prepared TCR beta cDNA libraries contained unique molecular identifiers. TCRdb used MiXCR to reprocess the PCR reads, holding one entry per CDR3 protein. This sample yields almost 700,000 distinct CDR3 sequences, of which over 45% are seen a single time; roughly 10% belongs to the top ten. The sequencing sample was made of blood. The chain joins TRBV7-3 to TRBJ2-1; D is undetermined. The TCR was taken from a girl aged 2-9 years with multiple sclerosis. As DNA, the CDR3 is TGTGCCAGCAGCTTAAAAATGGCTAGGATCGATGAGCAGTTCTTC. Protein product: CASSLKMARIDEQFF.